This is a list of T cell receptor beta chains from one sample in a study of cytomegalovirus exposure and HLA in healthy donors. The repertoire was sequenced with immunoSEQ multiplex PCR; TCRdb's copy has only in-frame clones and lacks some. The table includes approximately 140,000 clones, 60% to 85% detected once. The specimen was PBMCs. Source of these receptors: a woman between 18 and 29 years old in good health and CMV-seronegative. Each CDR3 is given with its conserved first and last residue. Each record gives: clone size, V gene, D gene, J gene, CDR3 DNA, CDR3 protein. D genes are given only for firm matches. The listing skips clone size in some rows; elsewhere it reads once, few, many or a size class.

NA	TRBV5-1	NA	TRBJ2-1	TGCGCCAGCAGCACAGGCGAGACGGAATACAATGAGCAGTTCTTC	CASSTGETEYNEQFF
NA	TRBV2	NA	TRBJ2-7	TGTGCCAGCAGGCCGGGACACAAATACGAGCAGTACTTC	CASRPGHKYEQYF
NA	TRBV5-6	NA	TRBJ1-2	TGTGCCAGCAGCCCGTCGACAGGAAGCGGCTACACCTTC	CASSPSTGSGYTF
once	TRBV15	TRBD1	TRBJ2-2	TGTGCCACCAGCTTCGACCGGGACAGGGGGTACACCGGGGAGCTGTTTTTT	CATSFDRDRGYTGELFF
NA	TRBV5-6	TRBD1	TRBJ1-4	TGTGCCAGCAGCTGGGGCGTGACAGGGGTTGAAAAACTGTTTTTT	CASSWGVTGVEKLFF
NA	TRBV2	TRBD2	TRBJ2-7	TGTGCCAGCAGGGAATGGGAGGGTTACGAGCAGTACTTC	CASREWEGYEQYF
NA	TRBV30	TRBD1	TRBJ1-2	TGTGCCTGGATTCTCTGGACAGGGGGCCCCTATGGCTACACCTTC	CAWILWTGGPYGYTF
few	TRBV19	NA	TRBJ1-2	TGTGCCAGTAGGCCGGGACATGACTATGGCTACACCTTC	CASRPGHDYGYTF
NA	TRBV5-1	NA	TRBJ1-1	TGCGCCAGCAGCTTGGACGGTATGAACACTGAAGCTTTCTTT	CASSLDGMNTEAFF
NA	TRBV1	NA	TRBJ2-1	TGCACCAGCAGCCAAAGGTCGGAGCGGGAGCGCGTGATGAGGTACTCCTACAATGAGCAGTTCTTC	CTSSQRSERERVMRYSYNEQFF
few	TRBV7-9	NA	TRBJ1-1	TGTGCCAGCAGCTTCCGGGAGACTGAAGCTTTCTTT	CASSFRETEAFF
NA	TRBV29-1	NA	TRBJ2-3	TGCAGCGTTGAAGGCGGGTTGGATACGCAGTATTTT	CSVEGGLDTQYF
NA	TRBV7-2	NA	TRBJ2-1	TGTGCCAGCATGATCAGCGGTGGGTACGATGAGCAGTTCTTC	CASMISGGYDEQFF
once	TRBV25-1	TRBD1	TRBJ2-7	TGTGCCAGCAGTGGCCGGGACAGGACTTACGAGCAGTACTTC	CASSGRDRTYEQYF
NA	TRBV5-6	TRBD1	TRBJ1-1	TGTGCCAGCAGTCTGGAGGGGGCGGGGACTGAAGCTTTCTTT	CASSLEGAGTEAFF
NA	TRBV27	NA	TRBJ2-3	TGTGCCAGCAGTTTACTAGCGTCCTCCCTCCGGCCAGATACGCAGTATTTT	CASSLLASSLRPDTQYF
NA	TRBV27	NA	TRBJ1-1	TGTGCCAGCAGCCCTTCGATCGAGCGGTTGAACACTGAAGCTTTCTTT	CASSPSIERLNTEAFF
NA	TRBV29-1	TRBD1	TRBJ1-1	TGCAGCGCCGGGACAGGCTCCAACACTGAAGCTTTCTTT	CSAGTGSNTEAFF